This section outlines one T cell receptor beta chain sequence together with its context. Antigen unknown. The record originates from a study of T cell responses to AZD1222 COVID-19 vaccine. V lost 3 bases and J lost 4, with 7 bases in between. CDR3 length equals 13 residues. Looked up from germline, CDR1 is SGHTA and CDR2 is FQGNSA. Study-wide findings and caveats: Per reports, nearly half of all spike-specific TCRs target regions that are unmutated in variants. Donors were chiefly white British, with a greater number of females, and clonal diversity was perhaps underestimated.

Some clones are missing from TCRdb's copy, which holds only in-frame ones; the method was immunoSEQ multiplex PCR. The data contain about 150,000 clones, 90% to 95% of them singletons. The source is an adult in good health. The V call is TRBV7-2, the J call TRBJ1-3; D is unresolved. This sample comprised peripheral blood, obtained on day 0 of AZD1222 vaccination. The CDR3 reads CASSFGVGNTIYF. CDR3 in DNA: TGTGCCAGCAGCTTTGGGGTCGGAAACACCATATATTTT.